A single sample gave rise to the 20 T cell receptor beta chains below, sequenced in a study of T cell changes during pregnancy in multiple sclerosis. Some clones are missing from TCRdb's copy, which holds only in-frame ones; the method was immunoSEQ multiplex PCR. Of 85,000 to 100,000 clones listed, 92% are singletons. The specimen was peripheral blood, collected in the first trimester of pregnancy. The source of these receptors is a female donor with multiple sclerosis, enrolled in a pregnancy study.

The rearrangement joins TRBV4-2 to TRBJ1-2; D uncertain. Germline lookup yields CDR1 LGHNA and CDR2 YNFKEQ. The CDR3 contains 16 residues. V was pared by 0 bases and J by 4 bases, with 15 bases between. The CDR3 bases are TGTGCCAGCAGCCAAGATAGGAGTACAATCTCCTATGGCTACACCTTC. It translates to CASSQDRSTISYGYTF.

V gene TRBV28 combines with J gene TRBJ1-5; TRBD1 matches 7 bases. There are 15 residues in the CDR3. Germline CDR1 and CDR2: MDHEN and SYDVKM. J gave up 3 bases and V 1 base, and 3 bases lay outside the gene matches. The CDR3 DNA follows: TGTGCCAGCAGTTTATCGACAGGGATCAATCAGCCCCAGCATTTT. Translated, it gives CASSLSTGINQPQHF.

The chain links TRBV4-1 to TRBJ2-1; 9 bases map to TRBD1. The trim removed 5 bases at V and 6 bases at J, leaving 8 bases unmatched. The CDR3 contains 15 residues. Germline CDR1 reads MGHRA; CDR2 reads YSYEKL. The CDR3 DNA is TGCGCCAGCAGCAATCCGGGACAGGGAGGCAATGAGCAGTTCTTC. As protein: CASSNPGQGGNEQFF.

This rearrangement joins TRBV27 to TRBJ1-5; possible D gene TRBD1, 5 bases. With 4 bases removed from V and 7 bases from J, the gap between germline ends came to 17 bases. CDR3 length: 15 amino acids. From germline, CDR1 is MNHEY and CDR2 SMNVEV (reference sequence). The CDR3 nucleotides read TGTGCCAGCAGTTCACGGGTAGGGGAATGGCAGCCCCAGCATTTT. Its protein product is CASSSRVGEWQPQHF.

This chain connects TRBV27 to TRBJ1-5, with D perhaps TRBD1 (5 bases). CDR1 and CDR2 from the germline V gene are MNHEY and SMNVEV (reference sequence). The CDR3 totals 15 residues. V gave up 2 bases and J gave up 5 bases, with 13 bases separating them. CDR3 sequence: CASSLGGGVDQPQHF. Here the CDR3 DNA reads TGTGCCAGCAGTTTAGGGGGAGGGGTCGATCAGCCCCAGCATTTT.

The CDR3 DNA reads as TGTGCCAGCAGCGTAGAACTAGCGGATGAGCAGTTCTTC. Translated: CASSVELADEQFF. The chain is built from TRBV9 and TRBJ2-1; 8 bases fit TRBD2. The CDR3 runs to 13 residues. The ends lost 0 bases at V and 8 bases at J; junction bases unmatched: 1. Germline V gene lookup returns CDR1 SGDLS and CDR2 YYNGEE.

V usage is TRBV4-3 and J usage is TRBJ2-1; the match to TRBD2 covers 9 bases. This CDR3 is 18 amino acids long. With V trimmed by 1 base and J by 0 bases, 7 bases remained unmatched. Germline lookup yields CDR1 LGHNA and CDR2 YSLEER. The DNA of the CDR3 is TGCGCCAGCAGCCAAGGGCTAGCGGGACGACCCTCCTACAATGAGCAGTTCTTC. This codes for CASSQGLAGRPSYNEQFF.

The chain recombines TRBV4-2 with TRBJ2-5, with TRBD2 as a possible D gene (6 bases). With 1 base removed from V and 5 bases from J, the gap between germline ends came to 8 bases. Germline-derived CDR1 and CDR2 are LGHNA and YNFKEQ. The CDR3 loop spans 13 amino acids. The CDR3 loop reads CASSQVGGETQYF. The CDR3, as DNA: TGTGCCAGCAGCCAAGTCGGAGGGGAGACCCAGTACTTC.

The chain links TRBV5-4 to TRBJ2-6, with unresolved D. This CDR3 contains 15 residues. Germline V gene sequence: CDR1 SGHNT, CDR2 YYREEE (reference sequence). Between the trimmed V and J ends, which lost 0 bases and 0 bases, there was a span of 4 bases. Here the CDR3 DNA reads TGTGCCAGCAGCTTGGGGGCCTCTGGGGCCAACGTCCTGACTTTC. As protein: CASSLGASGANVLTF.

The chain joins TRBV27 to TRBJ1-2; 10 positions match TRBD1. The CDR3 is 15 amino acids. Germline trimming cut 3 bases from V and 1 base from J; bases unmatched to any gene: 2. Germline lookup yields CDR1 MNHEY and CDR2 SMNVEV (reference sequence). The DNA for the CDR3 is TGTGCCAGCAGTTTTCGGACAGGGGGTAACTATGGCTACACCTTC. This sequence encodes CASSFRTGGNYGYTF.

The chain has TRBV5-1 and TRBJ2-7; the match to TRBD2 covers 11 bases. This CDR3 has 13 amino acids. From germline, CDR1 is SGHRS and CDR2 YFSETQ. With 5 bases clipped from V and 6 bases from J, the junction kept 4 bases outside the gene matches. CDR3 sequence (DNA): TGCGCCAGCAGGGTAGCGGGAGGGCTCGAGCAGTACTTC. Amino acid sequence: CASRVAGGLEQYF.

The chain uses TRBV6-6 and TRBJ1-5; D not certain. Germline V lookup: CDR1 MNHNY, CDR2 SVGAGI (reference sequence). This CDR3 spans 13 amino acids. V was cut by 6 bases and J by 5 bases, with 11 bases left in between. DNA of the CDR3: TGTGCCAGCAGCCGCCTGGAGGATCAGCCCCAGCATTTT. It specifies CASSRLEDQPQHF.

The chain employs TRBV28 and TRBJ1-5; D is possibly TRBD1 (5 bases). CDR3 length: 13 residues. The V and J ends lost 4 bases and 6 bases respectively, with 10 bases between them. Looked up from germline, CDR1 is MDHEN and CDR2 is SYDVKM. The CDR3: CASSSTALQPQHF. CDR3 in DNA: TGTGCCAGCAGTTCGACAGCGCTTCAGCCCCAGCATTTT.

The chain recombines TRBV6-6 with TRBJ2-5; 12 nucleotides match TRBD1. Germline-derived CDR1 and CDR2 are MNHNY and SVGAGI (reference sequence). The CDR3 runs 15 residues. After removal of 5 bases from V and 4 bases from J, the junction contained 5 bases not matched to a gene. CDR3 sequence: CASSDGTGGLETQYF. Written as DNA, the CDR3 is TGTGCCAGCAGTGACGGGACAGGGGGCCTAGAGACCCAGTACTTC.

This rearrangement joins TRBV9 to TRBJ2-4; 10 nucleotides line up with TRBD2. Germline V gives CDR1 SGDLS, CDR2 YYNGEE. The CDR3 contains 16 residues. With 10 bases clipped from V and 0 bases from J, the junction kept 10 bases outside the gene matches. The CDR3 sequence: CAVVLAGSLAKNIQYF. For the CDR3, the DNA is TGTGCCGTCGTACTAGCGGGGTCACTAGCCAAAAACATTCAGTACTTC.

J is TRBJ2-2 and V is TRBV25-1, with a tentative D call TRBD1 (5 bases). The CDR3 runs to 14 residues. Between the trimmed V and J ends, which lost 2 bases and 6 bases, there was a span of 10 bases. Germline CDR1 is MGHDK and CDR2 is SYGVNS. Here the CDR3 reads CASSENRIPGELFF. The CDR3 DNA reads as TGTGCCAGCAGTGAAAACAGGATTCCCGGGGAGCTGTTTTTT.

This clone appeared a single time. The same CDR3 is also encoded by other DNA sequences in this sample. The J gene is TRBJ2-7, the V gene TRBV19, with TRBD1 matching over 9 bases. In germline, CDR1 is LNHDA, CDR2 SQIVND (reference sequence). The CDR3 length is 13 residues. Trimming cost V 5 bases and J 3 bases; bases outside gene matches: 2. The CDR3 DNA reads TGTGCCAGTAGTGCGGGACAGGGCTACGAGCAGTACTTC. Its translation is CASSAGQGYEQYF.

The CDR3 DNA follows: TGTGCCAGCAGCTACTCTAGCGGTCACACAGATACGCAGTATTTT. As protein: CASSYSSGHTDTQYF. The chain has TRBV9 and TRBJ2-3, with 7 bases aligning to TRBD2. This CDR3 has 15 amino acids. Per germline, CDR1 SGDLS and CDR2 YYNGEE. The junction had 7 bases not matched to a gene; V was cut back by 4 bases and J by 2 bases. The variable domain in full, completed from reference TRBV9 and TRBJ2-3, reads DSGVTQTPKHLITATGQRVTLRCSPRSGDLSVYWYQQSLDQGLQFLIQYYNGEERAKGNILERFSAQQFPDLHSELNLSSLELGDSALYFCASSYSSGHTDTQYFGPGTRLTVL.

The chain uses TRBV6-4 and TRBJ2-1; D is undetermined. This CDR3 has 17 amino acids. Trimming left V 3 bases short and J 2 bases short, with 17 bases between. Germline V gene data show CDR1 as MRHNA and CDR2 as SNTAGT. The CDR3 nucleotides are TGTGCCAGCAGTGAATGGCCCCCGAGGCTTACCTACAATGAGCAGTTCTTC. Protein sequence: CASSEWPPRLTYNEQFF.

This CDR3 reads CSVGGLGNTGELFF. The CDR3 bases are TGCAGCGTTGGGGGACTAGGGAACACCGGGGAGCTGTTTTTT. The rearrangement uses TRBV29-1 and TRBJ2-2, with 8 bases fitting TRBD2. The CDR3 sequence is 14 residues long. The V segment lost 4 bases and the J segment 1 base; nucleotides outside the gene matches: 2. Germline values: CDR1 SQVTM, CDR2 ANQGSEA.